A single sample is the source of the 8 T cell receptor beta chains below, sequenced in a study of T cells in localized non-small cell lung cancer. Data came from immunoSEQ multiplex PCR; TCRdb stores just in-frame clones and leaves some out. The table shows about 77,000 clones, with around 90% occurring only once. The starting material was peripheral blood, obtained before any cancer treatment. The origin of the receptors is a woman aged 40-70 years with stage I squamous cell lung carcinoma.

The table lists this clone with a count of one. The V gene is TRBV6-5, the J gene TRBJ1-2, with D possibly TRBD1 on 5 matching bases. Germline loops: CDR1 MNHEY, CDR2 SVGAGI. Trimming left V 0 bases short and J 7 bases short, with 9 bases between. The CDR3 totals 13 residues. The CDR3 DNA reads TGTGCCAGCAGTTACTCGCAGGGAAGTGGCTACACCTTC. This sequence encodes CASSYSQGSGYTF.

The rearrangement uses TRBV9 and TRBJ1-3; D ambiguous. The CDR3 covers 17 residues. Per the germline V gene, CDR1 is SGDLS and CDR2 is YYNGEE. V was cut by 0 bases and J by 0 bases, with 13 bases left in between. CDR3 nucleotides: TGTGCCAGCAGCGTAGCGGCTCAGGACCTCTCTGGAAACACCATATATTTT. This translates into CASSVAAQDLSGNTIYF.

The chain employs TRBV9 and TRBJ1-2; TRBD1 might be the D (5 bases). The CDR3 is made up of 15 amino acids. Germline V gene lookup returns CDR1 SGDLS and CDR2 YYNGEE. With 0 bases removed from V and 2 bases from J, the gap between germline ends came to 11 bases. CDR3 in DNA: TGTGCCAGCAGCGTAGGTACAGGACCGAACTATGGCTACACCTTC. This gives the protein CASSVGTGPNYGYTF. Combining the CDR3 with reference TRBV9 and TRBJ1-2 gives the whole variable domain DSGVTQTPKHLITATGQRVTLRCSPRSGDLSVYWYQQSLDQGLQFLIQYYNGEERAKGNILERFSAQQFPDLHSELNLSSLELGDSALYFCASSVGTGPNYGYTFGSGTRLTVV.

The chain carries TRBV30 and TRBJ1-4, with TRBD1 as a possible D gene (6 bases). The CDR3 runs to 13 residues. CDR1 is GTSNPN and CDR2 is SVGIG in the germline V gene (reference sequence). V was cut by 0 bases and J by 8 bases, with 10 bases left in between. The CDR3 loop reads CAWSVQGLEKLFF. The CDR3 nucleotides read TGTGCCTGGAGTGTACAGGGTCTCGAAAAACTGTTTTTT.

The chain joins TRBV11-2 to TRBJ2-7; D may correspond to TRBD1 or TRBD2 (5 bases each). V was cut by 5 bases and J by 4 bases, with 12 bases left in between. The germline CDR1 and CDR2 sequences are SGHAT and FQNNGV. The CDR3 covers 13 residues. The CDR3 loop is CASSPGTYYEQYF. In nucleotides, the CDR3 is TGTGCCAGCAGCCCCGGGACCTATTACGAGCAGTACTTC.

V and J are TRBV25-1 and TRBJ1-1; 9 positions agree with TRBD1. The CDR3 is 13 amino acids. The V and J ends lost 8 bases and 3 bases, in that order; junction bases with no gene match: 4. The germline CDR1 and CDR2 sequences are MGHDK and SYGVNS. The CDR3 DNA is TGTGCCAGCGGCGACAGGGGGGACACTGAAGCTTTCTTT. It codes for CASGDRGDTEAFF.

The V and J genes are TRBV18 and TRBJ2-2, with D tentatively TRBD1 (6 bases). Germline CDR1 and CDR2: KGHSH and LQKENI. V gave up 0 bases and J gave up 3 bases, with 8 bases separating them. This CDR3 has 15 residues. The CDR3 here is CASSPPGADTGELFF. The CDR3 DNA reads as TGTGCCAGCTCACCACCGGGGGCGGACACCGGGGAGCTGTTTTTT.

The chain joins TRBV2 to TRBJ2-5; the match to TRBD2 covers 9 bases. J was trimmed by 4 bases and V by 4 bases; bases with no gene match: 10. CDR1 is SNHLY and CDR2 is FYNNEI in the germline V gene. CDR3 length: 16 amino acids. The CDR3 protein is CASSGPAGGRGETQYF. The CDR3 DNA sequence: TGTGCCAGCAGTGGCCCAGCGGGGGGCCGGGGAGAGACCCAGTACTTC. Full variable domain (rest looked up from reference TRBV2 and TRBJ2-5): EPEVTQTPSHQVTQMGQEVILRCVPISNHLYFYWYRQILGQKVEFLVSFYNNEISEKSEIFDDQFSVERPDGSNFTLKIRSTKLEDSAMYFCASSGPAGGRGETQYFGPGTRLLVL.